The clone carrying this TCR beta chain was seen a handful of times. These data come from a study of STAT5B mutations in CD4+ large granular lymphocyte leukemia. The CDR3 is made up of 14 amino acids. Germline loops: CDR1 MNHNY, CDR2 SVGAGI (reference sequence). With 2 bases clipped from V and 4 bases from J, the junction kept 3 bases outside the gene matches. Repertoires were generated with immunoSEQ multiplex PCR, while TCRdb's copy carries only in-frame clones and drops some. The data hold approximately 21,000 clones, with roughly three quarters observed a single time. Sequencing was done on a sample of CD4+ T cells from blood buffy coats. The chain joins TRBV6-6 to TRBJ1-2; 8 positions match TRBD1. The TCR comes from a human donor in good health. CDR3 in amino acids: CASSYGTGSYGYTF. The CDR3 nucleotides read TGTGCCAGCAGTTACGGGACAGGAAGCTATGGCTACACCTTC.